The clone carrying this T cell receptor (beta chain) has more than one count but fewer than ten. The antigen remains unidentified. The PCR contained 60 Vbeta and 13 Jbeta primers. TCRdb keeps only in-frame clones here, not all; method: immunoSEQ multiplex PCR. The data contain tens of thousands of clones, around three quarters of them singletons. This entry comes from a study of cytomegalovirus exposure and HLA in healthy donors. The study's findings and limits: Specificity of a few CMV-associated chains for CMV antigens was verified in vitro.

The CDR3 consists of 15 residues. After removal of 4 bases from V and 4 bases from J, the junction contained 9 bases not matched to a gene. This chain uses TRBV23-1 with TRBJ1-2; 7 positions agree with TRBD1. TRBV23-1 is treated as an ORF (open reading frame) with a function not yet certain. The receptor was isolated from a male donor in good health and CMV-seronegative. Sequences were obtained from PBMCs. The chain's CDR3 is CASSRQGQPFYGYTF. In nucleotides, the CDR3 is TGCGCCAGCAGTCGCCAGGGACAGCCCTTCTATGGCTACACCTTC.